This TCR beta chain was sequenced during a study of blood T cell repertoires in COVID-19. Looking at the study overall: Samples of COVID-19 (acute and convalescent) were obtained from the United States, Italy and Spain. PBMCs, B-cell-depleted T cells, or T cells provided the cDNA or gDNA that made up the material.

The V and J ends lost 5 bases and 1 base respectively, with 10 bases between them. This CDR3 comprises 13 residues. The V gene's germline CDR1 is SGHDT and CDR2 YYEEEE. As originally analysed: Using reference gene primer amplification, nucleated cell counts were estimated. Profiling relied on immunoSEQ multiplex PCR, and the TCRdb table lists in-frame clones only, not all of them. V, J and clone size reflect that table, while D and trimming were determined from the DNA. Here the sample spans some 670,000 clones, approximately 90% being singletons. The material sequenced was peripheral blood. V usage is TRBV5-6 and J usage is TRBJ2-7; D is perhaps TRBD2 (6 bases). This clonotype originated in a woman aged 18 to 35 with acute or convalescent COVID-19. The DNA of the CDR3 is TGTGCCAGCAGTCCCGGGGGATCCTACGAGCAGTACTTC. This sequence encodes CASSPGGSYEQYF.